Listed below are T cell receptor beta chains from one sample, sequenced in a study. TCRdb re-analysed the 5' RACE reads in MiXCR, keeping a single row per CDR3 protein. This sample carries 7,000 to 9,000 distinct CDR3 sequences, 27% of them seen once, and the ten largest clones take less than 5%. The sample consisted of naive CD4+ T cells sorted from a lymph node. The receptors shown here come from a female donor with breast cancer. The CDR3 runs from the conserved cysteine through the conserved F or W. D genes are given only for firm matches. Size is stated for part of the rows, as once, few or many counts, or as a class when the clone is expanded.

medium-sized	TRBV20-1	TRBJ1-1	-	TGCAGTGCTAGAGATGTGGAAAGGAGAAGCACTGAAGCTTTCTTT	CSARDVERRSTEAFF
-	TRBV15	TRBJ2-2	-	TGTGCCACCAGCAGAGACATATTACTGGGTACGCCGAACACCGGGGAGCTGTTTTTT	CATSRDILLGTPNTGELFF
large	TRBV5-1	TRBJ1-2	-	TGCGCCAGCAGCTTGGAACCCGTCGGTGGCTACACCTTC	CASSLEPVGGYTF
once	TRBV12-3/TRBV12-4	TRBJ1-6	TRBD1	TGTGCCAGCAGTTTATATAGGAGACAGGGGAGGCATTCAACCCTCCACTTT	CASSLYRRQGRHSTLHF
many	TRBV20-1	TRBJ1-1	TRBD1	TGCAGTGCTCCCCCTGATACAGGGGTGAGAACTGAAGCTTTCTTT	CSAPPDTGVRTEAFF
many	TRBV27	TRBJ2-6	-	TGTGCCAGCAGTTTTGAGCCCGCTACTGGGGCCAACGTCCTGACTTTC	CASSFEPATGANVLTF
-	TRBV29-1	TRBJ2-7	-	TGCGGCGCTGAAGATCCCAGGATCAGCTCCTACGAGCAGTACTTC	CGAEDPRISSYEQYF
medium-sized	TRBV12-3/TRBV12-4	TRBJ1-2	-	TGTGCCAGCGCCTCGACAAGGCGGGATGGCTACACCTTC	CASASTRRDGYTF
medium-sized	TRBV29-1	TRBJ1-2	-	TGCAGCGTTGATGCCATTCAGGGGTATTACTATGGCTACACCTTC	CSVDAIQGYYYGYTF
medium-sized	TRBV20-1	TRBJ2-1	TRBD2	TGCAGTGCGATTGGGACTAGCGGGAGAATTAGCTACAATGAGCAGTTCTTC	CSAIGTSGRISYNEQFF
many	TRBV2	TRBJ2-1	TRBD1	TGTGCCAGCAGGATTTCCGGGACAGGGACTTACAATGAGCAGTTCTTC	CASRISGTGTYNEQFF
-	TRBV5-1	TRBJ1-1	-	TGCGCCAGCAGCCCCCGGGAAATCTTGAACGCTGAAGCTTTCTTT	CASSPREILNAEAFF
few	TRBV5-1	TRBJ2-1	-	TGCGCCAGCGCCCAGGGGTCTTACAATGAGCAGTTCTTC	CASAQGSYNEQFF
-	TRBV14	TRBJ2-2	-	TGTGCCAGCAGCTCCCTATCGACAGCGAACACCGGGGAGCTGTTTTTT	CASSSLSTANTGELFF
-	TRBV12-3/TRBV12-4	TRBJ1-1	-	TGTGCCAGCAGTTGGAGGGCAGCCCAAACTGAAGCTTTCTTT	CASSWRAAQTEAFF
few	TRBV6-4	TRBJ2-1	-	TGTGCCAGCAGTGACTCAGCAGCGAGCACGTACAATGAGCAGTTCTTC	CASSDSAASTYNEQFF
-	TRBV5-1	TRBJ2-7	TRBD2	TGCGCCAGCAGCTTGGATACCCGGGGGGAGCGGTACTTC	CASSLDTRGERYF
many	TRBV15	TRBJ2-3	-	TGTGCCACCAGCAGAGTGAGCGGGCAAGATACGCAGTATTTT	CATSRVSGQDTQYF
many	TRBV7-6	TRBJ1-4	-	TGTGCCAGCAGCCAGGGGACGGTAAATGAAAAACTGTTTTTT	CASSQGTVNEKLFF
-	TRBV12-3/TRBV12-4	TRBJ1-2	-	TGTGCCAGCAGTCCCCTAGAGGGAAGCTCCTATGGATACACCTTC	CASSPLEGSSYGYTF
-	TRBV6-5	TRBJ1-3	TRBD1	TGTGCCAGCAGTTACAAGGCAGGGGGTGTAGTGGATACCATATATTTT	CASSYKAGGVVDTIYF
-	TRBV12-3/TRBV12-4	TRBJ2-5	-	TGTGCCAGCAGTTTTTGGTACGGGAAGGCGGAGACCCAGTACTTC	CASSFWYGKAETQYF
medium-sized	TRBV3-1	TRBJ1-5	TRBD1	TGTGCCAGCAGCCCTACAGGGGAGGACAATCAGCCCCAGCATTTT	CASSPTGEDNQPQHF
many	TRBV20-1	TRBJ1-1	-	TGCAGTGCCACCCCCAGCAGGAAGAACACTGAAGCTTTCTTT	CSATPSRKNTEAFF
many	TRBV6-1	TRBJ2-5	TRBD2	TGTGCCACCCTACCGGGACTAGCGGAAGAGACCCAGTACTTC	CATLPGLAEETQYF
medium-sized	TRBV7-2	TRBJ1-5	TRBD1	TGTGCCAGCAGCTACCGGGACAGAAATCAGCCCCAGCATTTT	CASSYRDRNQPQHF
many	TRBV7-3	TRBJ2-1	TRBD2	TGTGCCAGCAGCCTATTAGCGGGAGGAAGGGAGCAGTTCTTC	CASSLLAGGREQFF